Sequencing of this T cell receptor (beta chain) was carried out in a study of blood T cells in healthy people across ages. Study results and caveats: Measured against age, TCR beta diversity per million T cells decreased in a roughly linear manner.

Trimming took off 3 bases at V and 4 bases at J, with 28 bases between the two ends. The CDR3 spans 19 residues. Germline values: CDR1 SGHKS, CDR2 YYEKEE (reference sequence). PBMCs, at least 6.5 million per sample, were isolated. Worth noting for this clonotype: The antigen is unknown.

Then a second PCR, running roughly 7 to 11 cycles, was carried out with a sample-barcoded 5' primer and a J-beta primer mix. A single record per CDR3 protein comes from TCRdb applying MiXCR to the 5' RACE reads. The table records approximately 1.5 million distinct CDR3 sequences, about 31% of them present only once. This TCR was sampled from a young woman in good health. The chain uses TRBV5-5 and TRBJ2-5; D not certain. Sample: blood. The CDR3 spells CASSSPERALTGFRETQYF. The CDR3, as DNA: TGTGCCAGCAGCTCCCCCGAACGGGCCTTAACCGGGTTCAGAGAGACCCAGTACTTC.